The 6 T cell receptor beta chains below were found in one sample sequenced in a study of CD8 T cells in Susac syndrome. An amount of RNA that ranged from roughly 0.5 to 1 ug was reverse transcribed with random hexamers. Via MiXCR, TCRdb re-called the immunoSEQ multiplex PCR reads, giving one row per CDR3 protein. This sample carries 150,000 to 190,000 distinct CDR3 sequences, less than 97% of them seen once, and the ten largest clones take about 0.15%. Sequenced input: CD8+ T cells from PBMCs. These receptors were collected from a human donor with multiple sclerosis.

V usage is TRBV20-1 and J usage is TRBJ2-7, with 9 positions matching TRBD1. Germline values: CDR1 DFQATT, CDR2 SNEGSKA (reference sequence). This CDR3 has 14 amino acids. V gave up 6 bases and J gave up 0 bases; unmatched junction bases: 6. The chain's CDR3 is CSATDRGLSYEQYF. The CDR3 DNA follows: TGCAGTGCAACGGACAGGGGCCTCTCCTACGAGCAGTACTTC.

The chain combines TRBV6-5 with TRBJ1-1; D might be TRBD1 (5 bases). The length of the CDR3 is 15 residues. From germline, CDR1 is MNHEY and CDR2 SVGAGI. V lost 2 bases and J lost 3, with 13 bases in between. CDR3 DNA sequence: TGTGCCAGCAGTTACGGGTGGGGGGGTTACACTGAAGCTTTCTTT. This translates into CASSYGWGGYTEAFF.

The genes are TRBV9 and TRBJ1-2; D is unresolved. The CDR3 has 13 amino acids. Germline loops: CDR1 SGDLS, CDR2 YYNGEE. V gave up 0 bases and J gave up 4 bases, with 7 bases separating them. The CDR3 is CASSVAQAYGYTF. The DNA of the CDR3 is TGTGCCAGCAGCGTAGCTCAGGCCTATGGCTACACCTTC.

The gene calls are TRBV20-1 and TRBJ2-5, with a possible D match to TRBD2 (5 bases). V was shortened by 0 bases and J by 2 bases, with 10 bases between the two germline ends. The CDR3 covers 14 residues. The germline gives CDR1 DFQATT, CDR2 SNEGSKA (reference sequence). The CDR3 bases are TGCAGTGCTAGAGATGACTACACACAAGAGACCCAGTACTTC. This gives the protein CSARDDYTQETQYF.

V and J are TRBV20-1 and TRBJ2-7; no clear D. V was cut by 3 bases and J by 4 bases, with 22 bases left in between. CDR3 length equals 16 residues. CDR1 is DFQATT and CDR2 is SNEGSKA in the germline V gene (reference sequence). CDR3 in DNA: TGCAGTGCTAGGAAGTCGGATGAGGTAGAACCATACGAGCAGTACGTC. Translated, it gives CSARKSDEVEPYEQYV.

The chain combines TRBV27 with TRBJ1-1; D is uncertain. Trimming took off 2 bases at V and 0 bases at J, with 4 bases between the two ends. This CDR3 spans 13 amino acids. From germline, CDR1 is MNHEY and CDR2 SMNVEV (reference sequence). The CDR3 DNA sequence: TGTGCCAGCAGTTTAGCCATGAACACTGAAGCTTTCTTT. Translated: CASSLAMNTEAFF.